This passage covers 26 T cell receptor beta chains from one sample sequenced in a study of OX40 agonist ivuxolimab in advanced cancers. Produced via immunoSEQ multiplex PCR; TCRdb's table is partial and in-frame only. Of some 12,000 clones listed, about 83% were seen once; the top ten hold roughly 19%. Here the sequenced sample was CD4+ or CD8+ T cells sorted from blood, taken in a trial of the OX40 agonist ivuxolimab. These receptors came from an adult with an advanced solid tumor such as melanoma, head and neck, liver or kidney cancer.

This chain joins TRBV28 and TRBJ1-5; 7 bases are shared with TRBD1. The CDR3 totals 14 residues. The germline gives CDR1 MDHEN, CDR2 SYDVKM. Trimming cost V 6 bases and J 4 bases; bases outside gene matches: 6. The CDR3 loop reads CASRDQGGNQPQHF. DNA for the CDR3: TGTGCCAGCAGGGATCAGGGGGGTAATCAGCCCCAGCATTTT.

The V call is TRBV6-5, the J call TRBJ2-5; D is possibly TRBD2 (6 bases). The CDR3 has 15 amino acids. With 6 bases removed from V and 5 bases from J, the gap between germline ends came to 19 bases. The germline V gene has CDR1 MNHEY and CDR2 SVGAGI. The chain's CDR3 is CASSPDGTPDETQYF. The CDR3 DNA reads TGTGCCAGCAGCCCCGACGGGACTCCCGACGAGACCCAGTACTTC.

The CDR3 protein is CASSLPDTGELFF. As DNA, the CDR3 is TGCGCCAGCAGCTTGCCTGACACCGGGGAGCTGTTTTTT. The genes are TRBV5-1 and TRBJ2-2; D remains ambiguous. CDR1 is SGHRS and CDR2 is YFSETQ in the germline V gene. CDR3 size: 13 residues. V lost 1 base, J lost 3 bases, and 4 bases lay in between.

The chain has TRBV7-2 and TRBJ2-3; 8 bases agree with TRBD1. Germline V CDR1 and CDR2: SGHTA, FQGNSA. CDR3 length equals 16 residues. V dropped 5 bases and J dropped 3; count of bases not matched to a gene: 10. CDR3 sequence reads: CASSTRQGYWTDTQYF. For the CDR3, the DNA is TGTGCCAGCAGCACCCGACAGGGGTATTGGACAGATACGCAGTATTTT. The complete variable domain, with remaining parts taken from reference TRBV7-2 and TRBJ2-3, reads GAGVSQSPSNKVTEKGKDVELRCDPISGHTALYWYRQSLGQGLEFLIYFQGNSAPDKSGLPSDRFSAERTGGSVSTLTIQRTQQEDSAVYLCASSTRQGYWTDTQYFGPGTRLTVL.

The chain uses TRBV7-6 and TRBJ2-1; 11 bases agree with TRBD2. The J segment lost 4 bases and the V segment lost 5 bases, leaving 7 bases of the junction unmatched. The V gene's germline CDR1 is SGHVS and CDR2 FNYEAQ. The CDR3 spans 16 residues. CDR3 coding DNA: TGTGCCAGCAGCCCGTTTACTAGCGGGAGTTACAATGAGCAGTTCTTC. Translated, it gives CASSPFTSGSYNEQFF.

The chain's CDR3 is CASSQGVNYGYTF. The CDR3 DNA is TGTGCCAGCAGCCAGGGAGTTAACTATGGCTACACCTTC. The rearrangement links TRBV9 to TRBJ1-2; possibly TRBD1 for D (5 bases). There are 13 residues in the CDR3. CDR1 SGDLS and CDR2 YYNGEE come from the germline V gene. Trimming removed 4 bases at V and 1 base at J, with 8 bases between.

The chain couples TRBV4-3 to TRBJ2-3, with 9 bases identical to TRBD2. V trimming: 4 bases; J trimming: 5 bases; junction bases outside the gene matches: 7. CDR1 and CDR2 from the germline V gene are LGHNA and YSLEER. The CDR3 sequence is 15 residues long. CDR3 coding DNA: TGCGCCAGCAGCCGGGAGCGGGGGGATGGAGATACGCAGTATTTT. Translated, it gives CASSRERGDGDTQYF.

This clone was seen only a few times. The chain couples TRBV9 to TRBJ2-3; weak D call: TRBD1 (6 bases). The CDR3 has 14 residues. Germline V lookup: CDR1 SGDLS, CDR2 YYNGEE. With 0 bases removed from V and 5 bases from J, the gap between germline ends came to 10 bases. Written as DNA, the CDR3 is TGTGCCAGCAGCGTAGTGGGGGCGGAAGATACGCAGTATTTT. Amino acids: CASSVVGAEDTQYF. The variable domain in full, completed from reference TRBV9 and TRBJ2-3, reads DSGVTQTPKHLITATGQRVTLRCSPRSGDLSVYWYQQSLDQGLQFLIQYYNGEERAKGNILERFSAQQFPDLHSELNLSSLELGDSALYFCASSVVGAEDTQYFGPGTRLTVL.

The chain joins TRBV9 to TRBJ2-1; tentatively, D is TRBD1 (5 bases). Germline lookup yields CDR1 SGDLS and CDR2 YYNGEE. The CDR3 has 14 residues. Trimming removed 3 bases from V and 7 bases from J, with 14 bases in between. The CDR3 here is CASSAHRGRNEQFF. CDR3 in DNA: TGTGCCAGCAGCGCCCATAGGGGAAGGAATGAGCAGTTCTTC.

This clone is deemed medium-sized. The V and J genes are TRBV7-3 and TRBJ1-2; no firm D call. V was cut by 3 bases and J by 1 base, with 6 bases left in between. Germline values: CDR1 SGHTA, CDR2 FQGTGA. The CDR3 has 13 amino acids. The DNA for the CDR3 is TGTGCCAGCAGCTTCGACGGTAACTATGGCTACACCTTC. Translated: CASSFDGNYGYTF.

The chain combines TRBV9 with TRBJ1-4, with D perhaps TRBD1 (5 bases). V lost 4 bases to trimming and J lost 7 bases, with 11 bases between them. This CDR3 spans 13 amino acids. Germline V gene data show CDR1 as SGDLS and CDR2 as YYNGEE. CDR3 nucleotides: TGTGCCAGCAGCCCCGGGGCCTCTGAAAAACTGTTTTTT. This sequence encodes CASSPGASEKLFF.

This chain uses TRBV6-1 with TRBJ2-3, with D unresolved. The V end was cut by 7 bases, the J end by 7 bases, with 9 bases between. The CDR3 is made up of 11 amino acids. CDR1 is MNHNS, CDR2 SASEGT, per germline. CDR3 nucleotides: TGTGCCAGCACAGAAGGCTATACGCAGTATTTT. Translated: CASTEGYTQYF.

This chain links TRBV30 with TRBJ1-2; tentative D call: TRBD1 (6 bases). This CDR3 spans 16 amino acids. V lost 0 bases, J lost 5 bases, and 19 bases lay in between. The germline gives CDR1 GTSNPN, CDR2 SVGIG (reference sequence). CDR3 nucleotide sequence: TGTGCCTGGAGTGTACCAACAGGGAGAGGATTATATGGCTACACCTTC. Translated, it gives CAWSVPTGRGLYGYTF. The full variable domain, completed using reference TRBV30 and TRBJ1-2, is SQTIHQWPATLVQPVGSPLSLECTVEGTSNPNLYWYRQAAGRGLQLLFYSVGIGQISSEVPQNLSASRPQDRQFILSSKKLLLSDSGFYLCAWSVPTGRGLYGYTFGSGTRLTVV.

The chain uses TRBV4-1 and TRBJ2-7; 7 bases match TRBD1. The CDR3 length is 15 residues. V gave up 0 bases and J gave up 3 bases; unmatched junction bases: 5. CDR1 is MGHRA, CDR2 YSYEKL, per germline. The CDR3 DNA reads TGCGCCAGCAGCCAAGATGACACAGGGGACTACGAGCAGTACTTC. Protein sequence: CASSQDDTGDYEQYF.

The chain links TRBV4-1 to TRBJ2-7; 8 nucleotides line up with TRBD2. The CDR3 extends over 17 amino acids. Germline assignment: CDR1 MGHRA and CDR2 YSYEKL. Germline trimming cut 3 bases from V and 2 bases from J; bases unmatched to any gene: 12. The CDR3 nucleotides read TGCGCCAGCAGCCAGGAATTCAGGGGAGCGGGGGCCTACGAGCAGTACTTC. Encoded protein: CASSQEFRGAGAYEQYF.

This clone was counted a few times. This chain connects TRBV9 to TRBJ2-2; tentatively, D is TRBD1 (6 bases). Deletions cut 4 bases from V and 4 bases from J, with 17 bases between. The CDR3 length is 16 residues. The germline gives CDR1 SGDLS, CDR2 YYNGEE. For the CDR3, the DNA is TGTGCCAGCAGCCCTCGACAGGAGCCTTCCACCGGGGAGCTGTTTTTT. This gives the protein CASSPRQEPSTGELFF.

This clone has a single count. The chain has TRBV10-3 and TRBJ1-4; D gene unclear. Germline V gives CDR1 ENHRY, CDR2 SYGVKD. V was clipped by 0 bases and J by 4 bases, with 12 bases between them. This CDR3 spans 16 amino acids. For the CDR3, the DNA is TGTGCCATCAGTGAGTCGAGTTCCGGATTTAATGAAAAACTGTTTTTT. Residues: CAISESSSGFNEKLFF.

The V call is TRBV4-3, the J call TRBJ1-2, with D possibly TRBD1 on 5 matching bases. Germline CDR1 and CDR2: LGHNA and YSLEER. V dropped 3 bases and J dropped 8 bases, with 19 bases sitting between them. CDR3 length: 15 residues. For the CDR3, the DNA is TGCGCCAGCAGCCAGACCTGGACGGGGCTATGGGGCTACACCTTC. It specifies CASSQTWTGLWGYTF.

This clone was recorded a few times. The gene calls are TRBV2 and TRBJ2-1; D is possibly TRBD1 or TRBD2 (5 bases each). Germline values: CDR1 SNHLY, CDR2 FYNNEI. CDR3 size: 14 residues. V was shortened by 2 bases and J by 3 bases, with 8 bases between the two germline ends. The CDR3 DNA reads as TGTGCCAGCAGTGAATTGAGGGGCTACAATGAGCAGTTCTTC. It codes for CASSELRGYNEQFF.

The V and J genes are TRBV15 and TRBJ1-6; 7 positions match TRBD1. The V and J ends lost 5 bases and 8 bases, in that order; junction bases with no gene match: 9. From germline, CDR1 is LNHNV and CDR2 YYDKDF (reference sequence). The CDR3 loop spans 15 amino acids. CDR3 DNA sequence: TGTGCCACCAGCTACAGACAGGGAGGGGATTCACCCCTCCACTTT. Translation gives CATSYRQGGDSPLHF.

The chain has TRBV19 and TRBJ2-5, with 10 bases aligning to TRBD1. This CDR3 has 16 amino acids. Unmatched junction bases numbered 8, after V lost 5 bases and J lost 2 bases. The germline CDR1 and CDR2 sequences are LNHDA and SQIVND (reference sequence). The CDR3 bases are TGTGCCAGTAGTCTAACAGACAGGGGGCTGCAAGAGACCCAGTACTTC. Protein product: CASSLTDRGLQETQYF. The entire variable domain, with the rest obtained from reference TRBV19 and TRBJ2-5, is as follows: DGGITQSPKYLFRKEGQNVTLSCEQNLNHDAMYWYRQDPGQGLRLIYYSQIVNDFQKGDIAEGYSVSREKKESFPLTVTSAQKNPTAFYLCASSLTDRGLQETQYFGPGTRLLVL.

The chain carries TRBV5-2 and TRBJ2-6. TRBV5-2 is a pseudogene locus. There are 17 residues in the CDR3. CDR3 sequence reads: CASKLNCTQSRANVLTF. The CDR3 region has the DNA TGTGCCAGCAAGCTGAACTGTACACAAAGTCGGGCCAACGTCCTGACTTTC.

The chain combines TRBV9 with TRBJ1-2; no reliable D call. The ends were cut back, 3 bases at V and 1 base at J, with 16 bases in the middle. The CDR3 loop spans 16 amino acids. The germline gives CDR1 SGDLS, CDR2 YYNGEE. The CDR3 spells CASSEYPRPFNYGYTF. CDR3 sequence (DNA): TGTGCCAGCAGCGAATACCCTCGGCCGTTTAACTATGGCTACACCTTC.

This chain joins TRBV29-1 and TRBJ2-7; maybe TRBD2 (5 bases). CDR1 and CDR2 from the germline V gene are SQVTM and ANQGSEA. V was cut by 8 bases and J by 2 bases, with 13 bases left in between. The CDR3 runs to 12 residues. The CDR3 coding sequence is TGCAGCCCTGGGGAGTTGACCTACGAGCAGTACTTC. Encoded protein: CSPGELTYEQYF.

The rearrangement uses TRBV9 and TRBJ2-7, with D possibly matching TRBD1 (6 bases). The CDR3 covers 14 residues. V lost 3 bases, J lost 2 bases, and 12 bases lay in between. The germline V gene encodes CDR1 SGDLS and CDR2 YYNGEE. The CDR3 spells CASSATGNPYEQYF. DNA for the CDR3: TGTGCCAGCAGCGCCACAGGGAATCCCTACGAGCAGTACTTC.

The chain recombines TRBV5-6 with TRBJ2-7; tentatively, D is TRBD2 (6 bases). Germline V gene data show CDR1 as SGHDT and CDR2 as YYEEEE. The CDR3 spans 14 residues. V dropped 0 bases and J dropped 3 bases, with 10 bases sitting between them. CDR3 loop: CASSLGGGSYEQYF. The CDR3 DNA follows: TGTGCCAGCAGCTTGGGCGGAGGGAGCTACGAGCAGTACTTC.